Ten or more counts support the clone carrying this T cell receptor (beta chain). These data belong to a study of shared clonotypes between healthy human individuals. An approximately 210 ng quantity of DNA, 30,000 to 35,000 T cell genomes, went into the sorted-subset replicate PCRs. The method was immunoSEQ multiplex PCR; TCRdb's version includes in-frame clones alone and lacks a portion of them. This sample has about 1 million clones, with more than 65% found just once. The germline CDR1 and CDR2 sequences are PRHDT and FYEKMQ (reference sequence). The CDR3 sequence is 13 residues long. V lost 8 bases and J 3 bases, leaving 14 bases between the germline ends.

The origin of this receptor is a man younger than 30 in good health. The sequenced sample consisted of memory CD4+ T cells sorted from blood. The subset: CD45RA-negative fraction. The J gene is TRBJ2-7, the V gene TRBV13, with D possibly being TRBD1 (7 bases). This CDR3 is CASQGGRDYEQYF. CDR3 nucleotides: TGTGCCAGCCAGGGGGGTCGGGACTACGAGCAGTACTTC. The full variable domain, rest sourced from reference TRBV13 and TRBJ2-7, is AAGVIQSPRHLIKEKRETATLKCYPIPRHDTVYWYQQGPGQDPQFLISFYEKMQSDKGSIPDRFSAQQFSDYHSELNMSSLELGDSALYFCASQGGRDYEQYFGPGTRLTVT.